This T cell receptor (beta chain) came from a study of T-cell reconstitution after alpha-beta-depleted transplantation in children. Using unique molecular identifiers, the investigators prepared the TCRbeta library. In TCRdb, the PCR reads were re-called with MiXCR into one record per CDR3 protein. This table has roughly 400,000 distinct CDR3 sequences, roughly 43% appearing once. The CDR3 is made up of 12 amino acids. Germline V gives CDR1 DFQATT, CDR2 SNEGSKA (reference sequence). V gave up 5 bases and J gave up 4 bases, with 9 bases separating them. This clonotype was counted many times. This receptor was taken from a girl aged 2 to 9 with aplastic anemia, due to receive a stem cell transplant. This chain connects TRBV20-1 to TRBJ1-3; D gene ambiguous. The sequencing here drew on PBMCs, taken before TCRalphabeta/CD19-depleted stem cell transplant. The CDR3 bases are TGCAGTGCTCTATCACCGGGAAACACCATATATTTT. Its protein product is CSALSPGNTIYF.